Each of the 28 T cell receptor beta chains below was sequenced from the same sample in a study of radiotherapy plus CTLA-4 blockade in lung cancer (dated by TCRdb to 2016 to 2018). Libraries came from the immunoSEQ multiplex PCR assay. In TCRdb, the immuneACCESS table is reduced to in-frame sequences with V and J assigned. These tables do not hold every clone; where another copy was compared, an unresolved V gene accounts for under half, and the others remain unexplained. For this sample there are 50,000 to 65,000 clones; roughly four fifths appear just once. The top ten hold less than 7.5% of the sample. The sequences come from peripheral blood, collected from a patient treated with radiotherapy plus ipilimumab. These receptors were obtained from a human donor with non-small cell lung cancer whose response to radiotherapy plus ipilimumab could not be evaluated.

The chain joins TRBV18 to TRBJ2-3; TRBD1 matches at 9 bases. The CDR3 extends over 17 amino acids. V dropped 0 bases and J dropped 0; count of bases not matched to a gene: 4. Germline CDR1 and CDR2: KGHSH and LQKENI. The CDR3 loop reads CASSPPGQGLSTDTQYF. The CDR3 nucleotides read TGTGCCAGCTCACCACCCGGACAGGGGTTGAGCACAGATACGCAGTATTTT.

In nucleotides, the CDR3 is TGCGCCAGCAGCTACTTACAGGGAACCAGCACAGATACGCAGTATTTT. It codes for CASSYLQGTSTDTQYF. The chain recombines TRBV5-1 with TRBJ2-3, with D possibly matching TRBD1 (6 bases). Germline values: CDR1 SGHRS, CDR2 YFSETQ. V lost 3 bases to trimming and J lost 0 bases, with 14 bases between them. The CDR3 is made up of 16 amino acids.

This chain links TRBV9 with TRBJ2-2; unclear D gene. V was pared by 4 bases and J by 8 bases, with 12 bases between. Germline V gene sequence: CDR1 SGDLS, CDR2 YYNGEE. The CDR3 runs 13 residues. CDR3 sequence: CASSPSPLGELFF. In DNA, the CDR3 is TGTGCCAGCAGCCCCTCCCCGTTGGGGGAGCTGTTTTTT.

This rearrangement joins TRBV7-2 to TRBJ2-7; D is unresolved. Germline CDR1 SGHTA, CDR2 FQGNSA. The CDR3 runs 15 residues. V lost 1 base to trimming and J lost 4 bases, with 14 bases between them. In nucleotides, the CDR3 is TGTGCCAGCAGCTTAGATATCAGAGGTGTGTACGAGCAGTACTTC. This gives the protein CASSLDIRGVYEQYF.

The chain is built from TRBV12-5 and TRBJ2-5; possible D gene TRBD2, 7 bases. Per the germline V gene, CDR1 is LGHNT and CDR2 is FRNRAP. V was trimmed by 7 bases and J by 4 bases, leaving 19 bases between them. The CDR3 covers 15 residues. CDR3 residues: CASALKQGGGETQYF. DNA of the CDR3: TGTGCTAGTGCTTTAAAACAGGGAGGGGGAGAGACCCAGTACTTC.

V is TRBV7-9 and J is TRBJ1-1, with 7 bases fitting TRBD1. The V and J ends lost 0 bases and 1 base, in that order; junction bases with no gene match: 2. Germline V gene lookup returns CDR1 SEHNR and CDR2 FQNEAQ (reference sequence). The CDR3 is 15 amino acids. The CDR3 DNA is TGTGCCAGCAGCTTAGCGAGGACAGGGAACACTGAAGCTTTCTTT. The encoded protein is CASSLARTGNTEAFF.

This clone was recorded once. This sequence joins TRBV19 and TRBJ2-1, with TRBD1 identical over 7 bases. The length of the CDR3 is 18 residues. Germline V gene data show CDR1 as LNHDA and CDR2 as SQIVND (reference sequence). After removal of 3 bases from V and 0 bases from J, the junction contained 11 bases not matched to a gene. CDR3 amino acids: CASSMRGRDRSSYNEQFF. The CDR3 region has the DNA TGTGCCAGTAGTATGAGAGGAAGGGACAGAAGCTCCTACAATGAGCAGTTCTTC.

The chain uses TRBV7-9 and TRBJ2-7; 8 nucleotides align to TRBD1. Germline lookup yields CDR1 SEHNR and CDR2 FQNEAQ (reference sequence). The CDR3 is 17 amino acids. The V and J ends lost 5 bases and 3 bases, in that order; junction bases with no gene match: 15. CDR3 bases: TGTGCCAGCAGCCCCCAACTAGCAGGGGGCGCCGGCTACGAGCAGTACTTC. Amino acids: CASSPQLAGGAGYEQYF.

The V gene is TRBV18, the J gene TRBJ1-1; 7 nucleotides match TRBD1. The germline V gene encodes CDR1 KGHSH and CDR2 LQKENI. V lost 4 bases to trimming and J lost 1 base; unmatched junction nucleotides: 0. The CDR3 runs 13 residues. The CDR3 is CASSQGANTEAFF. DNA for the CDR3: TGTGCCAGCTCACAGGGGGCGAACACTGAAGCTTTCTTT.

This chain links TRBV18 with TRBJ1-4; 7 bases fit TRBD1. The length of the CDR3 is 16 residues. Germline trimming cut 6 bases from V and 7 bases from J; bases unmatched to any gene: 14. Germline V CDR1 and CDR2: KGHSH, LQKENI. Written as DNA, the CDR3 is TGTGCCAGCTCCCCTGCTAAAAGGGGGCGCCGTGAAAAACTGTTTTTT. It is translated as CASSPAKRGRREKLFF.

The chain joins TRBV12-1 to TRBJ2-1; TRBD2 reflects the table's D call only, with no check against the DNA. TRBV12-1 is labeled a pseudogene. The CDR3 consists of 19 residues. CDR3 region: CASSASTLTSGWSYNEQFF. CDR3 in DNA: TGTGCCAGCAGCGCCTCTACCCTGACTAGCGGGTGGTCCTACAATGAGCAGTTCTTC.

The rearrangement joins TRBV5-1 to TRBJ2-7; TRBD2 is a possible D gene (7 bases). The CDR3 runs 16 residues. CDR1 SGHRS and CDR2 YFSETQ come from the germline V gene. The V end was cut by 4 bases, the J end by 0 bases, with 17 bases between. The CDR3 DNA follows: TGCGCCAGCAGCCCGGGGGCGGGGGTGAGCTCCTACGAGCAGTACTTC. Residues: CASSPGAGVSSYEQYF. Variable domain in full (rest from reference TRBV5-1 and TRBJ2-7): KAGVTQTPRYLIKTRGQQVTLSCSPISGHRSVSWYQQTPGQGLQFLFEYFSETQRNKGNFPGRFSGRQFSNSRSEMNVSTLELGDSALYLCASSPGAGVSSYEQYFGPGTRLTVT.

The CDR3 DNA follows: TGTGCCAGCAGCTTAGTAGCGGGGGGGGTCAATGAGCAGTTCTTC. Its translation is CASSLVAGGVNEQFF. The chain carries TRBV7-8 and TRBJ2-1; 11 bases are a match to TRBD2. Trimming cost V 1 base and J 6 bases; bases outside gene matches: 2. There are 15 residues in the CDR3. CDR1 and CDR2 from the germline V gene are SGHVS and FQNEAQ.

The gene calls are TRBV29-1 and TRBJ1-2, with 8 bases lining up with TRBD1. The V and J ends lost 6 bases and 3 bases, in that order; junction bases with no gene match: 6. Germline CDR1 and CDR2: SQVTM and ANQGSEA. This CDR3 has 13 residues. The CDR3, as DNA: TGCAGCGTCTTAGAACAGGGGGACTATGGCTACACCTTC. It codes for CSVLEQGDYGYTF.

The CDR3 DNA reads TGTGCCAGCAGCTTAGGCACAACATTGAACACTGAAGCTTTCTTT. Its protein is CASSLGTTLNTEAFF. This chain connects TRBV7-2 to TRBJ1-1, with D unclear. From germline, CDR1 is SGHTA and CDR2 FQGNSA. The CDR3 consists of 15 residues. Trimming cost V 1 base and J 0 bases, with 9 bases left between them. Together with reference TRBV7-2 and TRBJ1-1, the CDR3 gives the full variable domain: GAGVSQSPSNKVTEKGKDVELRCDPISGHTALYWYRQSLGQGLEFLIYFQGNSAPDKSGLPSDRFSAERTGGSVSTLTIQRTQQEDSAVYLCASSLGTTLNTEAFFGQGTRLTVV.

This clone has a handful of counts. The rearrangement uses TRBV23-1 and TRBJ2-7; maybe TRBD1 (6 bases). TRBV23-1 is an ORF, and what it does is uncertain. This CDR3 spans 17 amino acids. Between the trimmed V and J ends, which lost 1 base and 2 bases, there was a span of 18 bases. CDR3 in DNA: TGCGCCAGCAGTCAATGGGTGGGGGCAGCCTTCACCTACGAGCAGTACTTC. Its translation is CASSQWVGAAFTYEQYF.

This clone was recorded once. The chain is built from TRBV27 and TRBJ1-2; 8 bases fit TRBD1. The germline V gene has CDR1 MNHEY and CDR2 SMNVEV (reference sequence). The CDR3 extends over 15 amino acids. The junction had 7 bases not matched to a gene; V was cut back by 6 bases and J by 1 base. CDR3 residues: CASRPAGGFNYGYTF. CDR3 sequence (DNA): TGTGCCAGCAGACCGGCAGGGGGCTTTAACTATGGCTACACCTTC.

The chain joins TRBV9 to TRBJ1-2, with D possibly matching TRBD1 (6 bases). Trimming took off 6 bases at V and 8 bases at J, with 11 bases between the two ends. This CDR3 is 11 amino acids long. Germline V gene sequence: CDR1 SGDLS, CDR2 YYNGEE. CDR3 in amino acids: CASMGGGGYTF. The DNA of the CDR3 is TGTGCCAGCATGGGCGGGGGCGGCTACACCTTC.

The V gene is TRBV2, the J gene TRBJ1-2; D is perhaps TRBD1 (5 bases). CDR1 SNHLY and CDR2 FYNNEI come from the germline V gene. The length of the CDR3 is 13 residues. The V end lost 6 bases, the J end lost 2 bases, and 10 bases lay between the germline ends. CDR3 loop: CASRQQANYGYTF. Written as DNA, the CDR3 is TGTGCCAGCAGACAACAGGCGAACTATGGCTACACCTTC.

The chain couples TRBV10-3 to TRBJ2-7; D gene ambiguous. This CDR3 comprises 17 residues. Trimming removed 0 bases at V and 5 bases at J, with 20 bases between. Germline V CDR1 and CDR2: ENHRY, SYGVKD. CDR3 nucleotide sequence: TGTGCCATCAGTGAGTCCTCCGACCACCGTGTCCTAGACGAGCAGTACTTC. Its protein product is CAISESSDHRVLDEQYF.

The V call is TRBV7-9, the J call TRBJ2-1, with 11 bases fitting TRBD2. With V trimmed by 3 bases and J by 7 bases, 14 bases remained unmatched. This CDR3 has 18 residues. Germline CDR1 reads SEHNR; CDR2 reads FQNEAQ (reference sequence). The CDR3, as DNA: TGTGCCAGCAGCTTCCTCAAACTCCTAGCGGGGGGTTCAAATGAGCAGTTCTTC. Translating it yields CASSFLKLLAGGSNEQFF.

This clone was seen only once. CDR3 sequence reads: CASSEPGAHNEQFF. The CDR3 nucleotides are TGTGCCAGCAGTGAGCCGGGAGCCCACAATGAGCAGTTCTTC. The chain employs TRBV6-1 and TRBJ2-1; the D gene is possibly TRBD2 (6 bases). Germline loops: CDR1 MNHNS, CDR2 SASEGT. The CDR3 consists of 14 residues. Trimming shortened V by 3 bases and J by 5 bases, and 11 bases separated the two germline ends.

This clone is a singleton in its sample. The chain uses TRBV19 and TRBJ1-2, with no clear D. Germline lookup yields CDR1 LNHDA and CDR2 SQIVND (reference sequence). With 3 bases removed from V and 0 bases from J, the gap between germline ends came to 11 bases. The CDR3 runs 15 residues. The CDR3 sequence is CASSIRGSPNYGYTF. DNA for the CDR3: TGTGCCAGTAGTATTCGGGGTTCCCCTAACTATGGCTACACCTTC.

The rearrangement uses TRBV29-1 and TRBJ2-7; D is unclear. V was trimmed by 5 bases and J by 1 base, leaving 15 bases between them. The CDR3 extends over 14 amino acids. Germline loops: CDR1 SQVTM, CDR2 ANQGSEA. CDR3 in DNA: TGCAGCGTTTGTCGGCAGGCCTTTTCCTACGAGCAGTACTTC. Residues: CSVCRQAFSYEQYF.

The CDR3 spells CASSRGSIGAQGTQYF. As DNA, the CDR3 is TGTGCCAGCAGCCGCGGATCTATTGGGGCTCAGGGGACCCAGTACTTC. V gene TRBV7-2 combines with J gene TRBJ2-5; TRBD1 might be the D (5 bases). Germline loops: CDR1 SGHTA, CDR2 FQGNSA. This CDR3 is 16 amino acids long. V was pared by 5 bases and J by 7 bases, with 23 bases between.

This chain connects TRBV7-8 to TRBJ2-2; D possibly corresponds to TRBD1 (6 bases). CDR3 length: 16 amino acids. Germline lookup yields CDR1 SGHVS and CDR2 FQNEAQ. The V end was cut by 8 bases, the J end by 4 bases, with 20 bases between. CDR3: CASGRRTAVGTGELFF. CDR3 nucleotides: TGTGCCAGCGGCCGCCGGACAGCTGTTGGCACCGGGGAGCTGTTTTTT.

The chain employs TRBV4-2 and TRBJ1-2; TRBD1 matches 7 bases. Looked up from germline, CDR1 is LGHNA and CDR2 is YNFKEQ. V shed 4 bases and J 3 bases; nucleotides not matched to a gene: 5. The CDR3 runs to 14 residues. CDR3 protein: CASSREGADYGYTF. The CDR3 coding sequence is TGTGCCAGCAGCCGAGAGGGGGCTGACTATGGCTACACCTTC.

The rearrangement links TRBV19 to TRBJ2-5; the match to TRBD2 covers 8 bases. The CDR3 is made up of 15 amino acids. V was clipped by 4 bases and J by 5 bases; unmatched bases: 9. From germline, CDR1 is LNHDA and CDR2 SQIVND (reference sequence). CDR3 in DNA: TGTGCCAGTAGTAGGCCCGGGAGGGTGTCGGAGACCCAGTACTTC. Translated, it gives CASSRPGRVSETQYF.